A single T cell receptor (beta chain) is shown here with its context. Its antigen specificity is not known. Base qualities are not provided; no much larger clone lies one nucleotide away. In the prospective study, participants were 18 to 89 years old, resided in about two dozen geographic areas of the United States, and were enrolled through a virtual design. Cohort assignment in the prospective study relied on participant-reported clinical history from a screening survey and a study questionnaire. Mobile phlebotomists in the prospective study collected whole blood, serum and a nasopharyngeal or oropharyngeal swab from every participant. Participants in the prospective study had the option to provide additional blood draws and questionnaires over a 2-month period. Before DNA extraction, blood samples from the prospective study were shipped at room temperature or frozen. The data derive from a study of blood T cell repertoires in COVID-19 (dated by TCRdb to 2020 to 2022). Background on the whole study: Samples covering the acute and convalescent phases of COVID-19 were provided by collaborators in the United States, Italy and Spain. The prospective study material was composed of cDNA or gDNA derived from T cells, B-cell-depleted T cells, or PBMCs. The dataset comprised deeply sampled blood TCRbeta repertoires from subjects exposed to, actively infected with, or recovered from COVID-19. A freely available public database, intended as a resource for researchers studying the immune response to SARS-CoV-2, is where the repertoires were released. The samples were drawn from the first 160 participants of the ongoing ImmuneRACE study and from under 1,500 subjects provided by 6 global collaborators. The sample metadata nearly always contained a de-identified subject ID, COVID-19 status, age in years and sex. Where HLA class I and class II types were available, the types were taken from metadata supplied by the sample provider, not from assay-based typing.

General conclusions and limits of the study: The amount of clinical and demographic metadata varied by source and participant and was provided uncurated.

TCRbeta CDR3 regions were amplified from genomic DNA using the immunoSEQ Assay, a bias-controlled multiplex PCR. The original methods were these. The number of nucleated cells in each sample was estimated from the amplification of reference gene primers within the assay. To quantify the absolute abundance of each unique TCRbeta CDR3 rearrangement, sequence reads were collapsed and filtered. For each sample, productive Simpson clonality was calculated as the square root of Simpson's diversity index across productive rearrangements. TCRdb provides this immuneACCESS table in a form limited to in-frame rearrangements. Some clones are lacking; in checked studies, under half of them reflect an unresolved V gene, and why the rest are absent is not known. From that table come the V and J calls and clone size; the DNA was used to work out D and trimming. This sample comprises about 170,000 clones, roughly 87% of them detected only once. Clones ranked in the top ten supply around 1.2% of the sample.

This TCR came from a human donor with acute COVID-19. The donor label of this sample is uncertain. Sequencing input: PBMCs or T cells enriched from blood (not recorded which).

The nucleotides read TGTGCCAGCAGCTTGGTCTCAGTCTACGAGCAGTACTTC. The encoded protein is CASSLVSVYEQYF. The sequence links TRBV5-6 to TRBJ2-7; no D gene can be assigned with confidence. The CDR1 and CDR2 encoded by the germline V gene are SGHDT and YYEEEE. The CDR3, from cysteine to phenylalanine, totals 13 residues. The only DNA kept is the CDR3, 39 bases in frame from the first base. The junction shows trimming of 0 bases on V and 3 bases on J, plus 7 bases between the germline ends.